This TCR beta chain was identified in a study of shared clonotypes between healthy human individuals. Study as a whole: Three plates were used per donor for CD4 naive, three for CD4 memory, two for CD8 naive and one for CD8 memory. The study, taken as a whole, reports: Clonotypes not shared had lower generation probabilities than those common to all four donors.

The CDR3 is 15 amino acids. Germline loops: CDR1 MNHEY, CDR2 SVGAGI. Trimming pared 1 base from V and 2 bases from J, leaving 11 bases between. This was a deep-level run. The data were produced by immunoSEQ multiplex PCR, yet TCRdb's version contains in-frame clones alone and is incomplete. Here the sample spans about 2.1 million clones, approximately 92% being singletons. Points on this clone: Antigen unknown.

CD8 cells classed as naive were CD45RO-negative and positively selected for CCR7, excluding terminally differentiated effector memory CD45RA+ cells. This chain uses TRBV6-5 with TRBJ1-1, with TRBD1 as a possible D gene (5 bases). Sequences were obtained from naive CD8+ T cells from PBMCs. The TCR comes from a man between 18 and 29 years old in good health. Some clones in this sample may be carry-over from other donors' samples. The CDR3: CASSYWRGPNTEAFF. The CDR3 nucleotides are TGTGCCAGCAGTTACTGGAGGGGTCCCAACACTGAAGCTTTCTTT.